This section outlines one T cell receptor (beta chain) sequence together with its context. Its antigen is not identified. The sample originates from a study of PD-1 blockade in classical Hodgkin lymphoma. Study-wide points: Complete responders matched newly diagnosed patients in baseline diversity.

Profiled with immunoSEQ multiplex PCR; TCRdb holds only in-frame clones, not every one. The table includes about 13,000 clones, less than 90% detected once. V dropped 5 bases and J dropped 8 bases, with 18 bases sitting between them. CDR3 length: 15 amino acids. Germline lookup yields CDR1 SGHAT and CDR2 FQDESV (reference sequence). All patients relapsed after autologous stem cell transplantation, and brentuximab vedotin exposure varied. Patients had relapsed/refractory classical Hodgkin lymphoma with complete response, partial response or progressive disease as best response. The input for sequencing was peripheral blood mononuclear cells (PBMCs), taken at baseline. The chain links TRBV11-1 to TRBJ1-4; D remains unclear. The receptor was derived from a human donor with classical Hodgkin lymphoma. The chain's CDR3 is CASSPGNSGGEKLFF. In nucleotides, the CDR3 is TGTGCCAGCAGCCCGGGGAACTCCGGAGGGGAAAAACTGTTTTTT.